A selection of T cell receptor beta chains follows, all from one sample in a study of cytomegalovirus exposure and HLA in healthy donors. Only in-frame clones appear in the TCRdb table, and some are missing; sequencing was by immunoSEQ multiplex PCR. The table lists tens of thousands of clones, roughly 93% of them singletons. Input material: PBMCs. These TCRs come from a man aged 25 to 40 in good health and CMV-seronegative. Each CDR3 is given with its conserved first and last residue. The D gene is left open where the match is weak. The size entry is marked missing in some rows and otherwise reads once, few, many or a size class.

j_call v_call d_call clone_size cdr3_nt cdr3_aa
TRBJ1-4 TRBV5-1 TRBD1 - TGCGCCAGCCAGGACAGGCGAAATGAAAAACTGTTTTTT CASQDRRNEKLFF
TRBJ1-3 TRBV9 - - TGTGCCAGCAGCCGGGGGGGCTTGGCTGGAAACACCATATATTTT CASSRGGLAGNTIYF
TRBJ2-7 TRBV15 TRBD1 - TGTGCCACCACCAAGACAGGGGATAGCTACGAGCAGTACTTC CATTKTGDSYEQYF
TRBJ2-3 TRBV28 - - TGTGCCAGCAGCCCTCCCGGGCGGGTCACAGATACGCAGTATTTT CASSPPGRVTDTQYF
TRBJ2-1 TRBV5-6 - - TGTGCCAGCAGCTTGGGTGATCCCTGGCGGTTCTCCTACAATGAGCAGTTCTTC CASSLGDPWRFSYNEQFF
TRBJ2-1 TRBV29-1 - - TGCAGCGTTGAAGATAGACTAAAGGAGCAGTTCTTC CSVEDRLKEQFF
TRBJ2-3 TRBV5-6 - - TGTGCCAGCAGCTTAGCATCTGATACGCAGTATTTT CASSLASDTQYF
TRBJ2-1 TRBV5-4 TRBD1 - TGTGCCAGCAGCTACTTTACAGGGACAGGGGGACGAGAGCAGTTCTTC CASSYFTGTGGREQFF
TRBJ1-3 TRBV5-1 - - TGCGCCAGCAGCCTGATGCGGGACTCTGGAAACACCATATATTTT CASSLMRDSGNTIYF
TRBJ2-5 TRBV7-9 - - TGTGCCAGCAGCTTTCCGGCAGGGACCCAGTACTTC CASSFPAGTQYF
TRBJ2-5 TRBV9 TRBD2 - TGTGCCAGCAGCGGTAGCGGGGGGCGGCAAGAGACCCAGTACTTC CASSGSGGRQETQYF
TRBJ2-7 TRBV7-7 - - TGTGCTAGCAGCAGCCGGGGGGCGGAGAGCTCCTACGAGCAGTACTTC CASSSRGAESSYEQYF
TRBJ2-7 TRBV11-1 - - TGTGCCAGCAGCCGTACCAATTCATGGGTACAGGGAGTATACGAGCAGTACTTC CASSRTNSWVQGVYEQYF
TRBJ2-7 TRBV5-4 - few TGTGCCAGCAGCTTGGGAGGCTACGAGCAGTACTTC CASSLGGYEQYF
TRBJ2-7 TRBV19 TRBD1 - TGTGCCAGTGGCGGACAGGGGGCAAATTTCTACGAGCAGTACTTC CASGGQGANFYEQYF
TRBJ2-7 TRBV7-2 - - TGTGCCAGCAGCTTGCGGGCCCGTATGTCGGAATTCGGCGAGCAGTACTTC CASSLRARMSEFGEQYF